What follows are 16 T cell receptor beta chains derived from one specimen sequenced in a study of T-cell reconstitution after alpha-beta-depleted transplantation in children. It was with unique molecular identifiers that the TCRbeta library was prepared. One entry per CDR3 protein results from TCRdb running MiXCR on the PCR reads. This table has some 600,000 distinct CDR3 sequences, around 17% appearing once. Sequencing was performed on PBMCs from the stem cell graft donor, taken from the stem cell graft. The receptor set was obtained from a human donor who donated a stem cell graft to a child with acute myeloid leukemia.

This clonotype was seen repeatedly, ten times or more. This rearrangement joins TRBV7-2 to TRBJ2-4; D possibly corresponds to TRBD1 (6 bases). The germline V gene has CDR1 SGHTA and CDR2 FQGNSA. V lost 1 base, J lost 7 bases, and 8 bases lay in between. The CDR3 has 13 residues. CDR3 loop: CASSLVQGNIQYF. The DNA of the CDR3 is TGTGCCAGCAGCTTAGTACAGGGTAACATTCAGTACTTC.

V and J are TRBV5-6 and TRBJ2-7; D is possibly TRBD1 (6 bases). The CDR3 contains 14 residues. Germline loops: CDR1 SGHDT, CDR2 YYEEEE. With 2 bases removed from V and 0 bases from J, the gap between germline ends came to 9 bases. The CDR3 loop reads CASSFRDISYEQYF. In DNA, the CDR3 is TGTGCCAGCAGCTTTCGGGACATCTCCTACGAGCAGTACTTC.

In this sample, this clonotype turned up a few times. The chain has TRBV12-3 or TRBV12-4 and TRBJ2-5, with TRBD2 as a possible D gene (5 bases). This CDR3 spans 14 amino acids. Between the trimmed V and J ends, which lost 6 bases and 3 bases, there was a span of 14 bases. The CDR3 region is CASSLTYGEETQYF. Here the CDR3 DNA reads TGTGCCAGCAGCTTGACATACGGGGAAGAGACCCAGTACTTC.

The chain couples TRBV7-9 to TRBJ2-3; possible D gene TRBD1, 6 bases. Germline lookup yields CDR1 SEHNR and CDR2 FQNEAQ (reference sequence). The V end was cut by 10 bases, the J end by 2 bases, with 13 bases between. The CDR3 has 13 residues. The CDR3 sequence: CATSTGPTDTQYF. The CDR3 region has the DNA TGTGCCACCTCGACAGGTCCCACAGATACGCAGTATTTT. Variable domain in full (rest from reference TRBV7-9 and TRBJ2-3): DTGVSQNPRHKITKRGQNVTFRCDPISEHNRLYWYRQTLGQGPEFLTYFQNEAQLEKSRLLSDRFSAERPKGSFSTLEIQRTEQGDSAMYLCATSTGPTDTQYFGPGTRLTVL.

This clonotype appeared a single time. The chain has TRBV27 and TRBJ2-3; possibly TRBD1 for D (6 bases). Germline V gene lookup returns CDR1 MNHEY and CDR2 SMNVEV (reference sequence). Trimming stripped 6 bases from V and 2 bases from J, with 12 bases between. The CDR3 loop spans 14 amino acids. The CDR3, as DNA: TGTGCCAGCAGCACAGGGTTAGCCACAGATACGCAGTATTTT. It yields the protein CASSTGLATDTQYF.

The gene calls are TRBV11-2 and TRBJ2-1; 16 bases align to TRBD2. The CDR3 is made up of 18 amino acids. Germline loops: CDR1 SGHAT, CDR2 FQNNGV. Trimming at V came to 5 bases and at J to 3 bases, leaving 7 bases not matched to a gene. CDR3 amino acids: CASSPGLAGGPLYNEQFF. Here the CDR3 DNA reads TGTGCCAGCAGCCCGGGACTAGCGGGGGGGCCTCTCTACAATGAGCAGTTCTTC.

The CDR3 is CASSNRDRGEKLFF. CDR3 DNA: TGCGCCAGCAGCAACCGGGACAGGGGTGAAAAACTGTTTTTT. The chain links TRBV5-1 to TRBJ1-4, with 10 bases identical to TRBD1. Germline lookup yields CDR1 SGHRS and CDR2 YFSETQ. This CDR3 region has 14 residues. With 4 bases clipped from V and 7 bases from J, the junction kept 4 bases outside the gene matches.

The V and J genes are TRBV5-1 and TRBJ1-1; TRBD1 agrees at 7 bases. Losses at the gene ends were 0 bases for V and 7 bases for J; bases not matched to a gene: 6. Germline V gives CDR1 SGHRS, CDR2 YFSETQ. The CDR3 covers 14 residues. The CDR3 reads CASSLDQGVLEAFF. DNA of the CDR3: TGCGCCAGCAGCTTGGACCAGGGGGTTCTTGAAGCTTTCTTT.

The CDR3 loop reads CASSANRDNPYSPLHF. The CDR3 DNA follows: TGCGCCAGCAGCGCAAACCGGGACAACCCATATTCACCCCTCCACTTT. This sequence joins TRBV5-1 and TRBJ1-6, with D perhaps matching TRBD1 (6 bases). V was cut by 4 bases and J by 8 bases, with 19 bases left in between. Germline loops: CDR1 SGHRS, CDR2 YFSETQ. The CDR3 consists of 16 residues. Looking up the rest from reference TRBV5-1 and TRBJ1-6 gives the full variable domain: KAGVTQTPRYLIKTRGQQVTLSCSPISGHRSVSWYQQTPGQGLQFLFEYFSETQRNKGNFPGRFSGRQFSNSRSEMNVSTLELGDSALYLCASSANRDNPYSPLHFGNGTRLTVT.

This chain connects TRBV6-1 to TRBJ2-7, with D hard to call. This CDR3 spans 15 amino acids. The germline V gene has CDR1 MNHNS and CDR2 SASEGT. V dropped 2 bases and J dropped 2 bases, with 13 bases sitting between them. The CDR3: CASSEPLQVPYEQYV. The CDR3 nucleotides read TGTGCCAGCAGTGAACCCCTGCAGGTCCCCTACGAGCAGTACGTC.

This chain uses TRBV12-3 or TRBV12-4 with TRBJ1-5; D is uncertain. The V and J ends lost 5 bases and 0 bases respectively, with 14 bases between them. The CDR3 has 16 residues. In DNA, the CDR3 is TGTGCCAGCAGTCTCGCCCTGGGAGCTAGCAATCAGCCCCAGCATTTT. Amino acids: CASSLALGASNQPQHF.

This clonotype appeared a few times. The chain couples TRBV4-3 to TRBJ1-1; unclear D gene. There are 16 residues in the CDR3. The germline V and J ends were trimmed by 0 bases and 3 bases, with 14 bases remaining between them. The germline V gene has CDR1 LGHNA and CDR2 YSLEER. The CDR3 nucleotides are TGCGCCAGCAGCCAAGAGCCAGCCCGGAGGGACACTGAAGCTTTCTTT. Residues: CASSQEPARRDTEAFF.

The V and J genes are TRBV4-3 and TRBJ1-1; 7 nucleotides align to TRBD1. The V gene's germline CDR1 is LGHNA and CDR2 YSLEER. The CDR3 has 14 amino acids. The V gene end was trimmed by 0 bases and the J gene end by 6 bases; junction bases not matched to a gene: 4. CDR3 DNA sequence: TGCGCCAGCAGCCAAGAAGGAACAGGGGCTGAAGCTTTCTTT. It specifies CASSQEGTGAEAFF.

The chain has TRBV6-1 and TRBJ1-1; no firm D call. CDR1 and CDR2 from the germline V gene are MNHNS and SASEGT. With 6 bases removed from V and 5 bases from J, the gap between germline ends came to 13 bases. This CDR3 spans 13 amino acids. The DNA for the CDR3 is TGTGCCAGCAGCCAGCTAGGAGGGACTGAAGCTTTCTTT. Translation gives CASSQLGGTEAFF.

Only a few counts were recorded for this clonotype. This chain links TRBV5-1 with TRBJ2-1; TRBD2 matches 7 bases. The J segment lost 5 bases and the V segment lost 2 bases, leaving 4 bases of the junction unmatched. This CDR3 is 14 amino acids long. Germline assignment: CDR1 SGHRS and CDR2 YFSETQ. The CDR3 region has the DNA TGCGCCAGCAGCTTCCTAGCGGACAACAATGAGCAGTTCTTC. Translation: CASSFLADNNEQFF.

This clonotype was detected many times. V gene TRBV5-6 combines with J gene TRBJ2-1, with a tentative D call TRBD2 (5 bases). Germline lookup yields CDR1 SGHDT and CDR2 YYEEEE. The length of the CDR3 is 13 residues. The ends were cut back, 3 bases at V and 9 bases at J, with 13 bases in the middle. This chain's CDR3 is CASSWGSSTEQFF. In DNA, the CDR3 is TGTGCCAGCAGCTGGGGATCTAGCACTGAGCAGTTCTTC.